The 2 T cell receptor beta chains below come from one sample, sequenced in a study of brain T cells in children with intractable seizures. The assay was immunoSEQ multiplex PCR, and TCRdb's table has in-frame clones only and misses some. The sample consists of about 76,000 clones, about 92% of them appearing once. The sample was peripheral blood, taken at surgery. These receptors were collected from a boy in the first two years of life with tuberous sclerosis and intractable seizures.

Only a few counts were recorded for this clone. The chain joins TRBV6-4 to TRBJ2-1, with TRBD2 matching over 9 bases. The CDR3 extends over 14 amino acids. The J segment lost 2 bases and the V segment lost 4 bases, leaving 0 bases of the junction unmatched. CDR1 is MRHNA and CDR2 is SNTAGT in the germline V gene. CDR3 sequence: CASSASGAYNEQFF. CDR3 DNA: TGTGCCAGCAGTGCTAGCGGGGCCTACAATGAGCAGTTCTTC.

The rearrangement uses TRBV24-1 and TRBJ1-5; TRBD1 is a possible D gene (6 bases). V was pared by 3 bases and J by 1 base, with 9 bases between. Germline V gives CDR1 KGHDR, CDR2 SFDVKD. The length of the CDR3 is 15 residues. CDR3 sequence: CATSDHTGSNQPQHF. DNA for the CDR3: TGTGCCACCAGTGATCATACAGGGAGCAATCAGCCCCAGCATTTT.